This T cell receptor (beta chain) appears in the sequencing data of a study of blood T cell repertoires in COVID-19. Original analysis: Amplification of reference gene primers was used by the study to estimate nucleated cell counts. Method: immunoSEQ multiplex PCR; TCRdb's copy keeps in-frame clones and lacks some. The V and J calls and clone size were taken over from that table, and D and trimming were inferred from the DNA. The repertoire holds some 46,000 clones, more than 70% seen once, with about 6.5% in the top ten. Germline V gives CDR1 SGHNT, CDR2 YYREEE (reference sequence). V shed 0 bases, J shed 8 bases, and the junction held 11 bases outside the gene matches. This CDR3 has 16 residues.

The TCR was taken from a man aged 55 to 70 with acute or convalescent COVID-19. Source material: peripheral blood. J is TRBJ2-3 and V is TRBV5-4; 8 bases align to TRBD2. The DNA of the CDR3 is TGTGCCAGCAGCTTGGGCGCCGGGAGGGGCAGCGGTACGCAGTATTTT. Its translation: CASSLGAGRGSGTQYF.